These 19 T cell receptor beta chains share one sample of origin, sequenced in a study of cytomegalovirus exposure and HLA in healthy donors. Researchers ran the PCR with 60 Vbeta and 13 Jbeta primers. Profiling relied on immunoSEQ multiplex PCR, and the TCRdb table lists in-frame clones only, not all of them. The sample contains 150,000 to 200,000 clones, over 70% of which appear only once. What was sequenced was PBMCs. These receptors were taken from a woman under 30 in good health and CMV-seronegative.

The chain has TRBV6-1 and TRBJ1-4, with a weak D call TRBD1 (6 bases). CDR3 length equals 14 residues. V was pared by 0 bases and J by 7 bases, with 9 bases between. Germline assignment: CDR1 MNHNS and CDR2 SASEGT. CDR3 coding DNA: TGTGCCAGCAGTGAAGCGGGGGCGGGTGAAAAACTGTTTTTT. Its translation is CASSEAGAGEKLFF.

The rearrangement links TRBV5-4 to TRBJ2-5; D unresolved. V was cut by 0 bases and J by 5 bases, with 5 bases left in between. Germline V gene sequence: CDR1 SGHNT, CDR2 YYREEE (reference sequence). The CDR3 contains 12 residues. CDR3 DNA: TGTGCCAGCAGCTTGGTTCCGGAGACCCAGTACTTC. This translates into CASSLVPETQYF.

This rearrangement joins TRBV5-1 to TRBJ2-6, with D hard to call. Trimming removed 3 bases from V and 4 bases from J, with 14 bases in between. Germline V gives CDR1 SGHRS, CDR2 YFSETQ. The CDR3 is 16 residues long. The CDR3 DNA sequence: TGCGCCAGCAGCTATCCAGGCCCGTCCGGGGCCAACGTCCTGACTTTC. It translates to CASSYPGPSGANVLTF. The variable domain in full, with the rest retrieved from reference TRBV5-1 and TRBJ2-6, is KAGVTQTPRYLIKTRGQQVTLSCSPISGHRSVSWYQQTPGQGLQFLFEYFSETQRNKGNFPGRFSGRQFSNSRSEMNVSTLELGDSALYLCASSYPGPSGANVLTFGAGSRLTVL.

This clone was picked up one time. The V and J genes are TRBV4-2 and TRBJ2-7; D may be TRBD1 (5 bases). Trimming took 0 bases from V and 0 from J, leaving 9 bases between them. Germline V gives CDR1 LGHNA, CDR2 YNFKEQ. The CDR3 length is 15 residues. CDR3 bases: TGTGCCAGCAGCCAAGAAGGGGAAAGCTCCTACGAGCAGTACTTC. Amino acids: CASSQEGESSYEQYF.

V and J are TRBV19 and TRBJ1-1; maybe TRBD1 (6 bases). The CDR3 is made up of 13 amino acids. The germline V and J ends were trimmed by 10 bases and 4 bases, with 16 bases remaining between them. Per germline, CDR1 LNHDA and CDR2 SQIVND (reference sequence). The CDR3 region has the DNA TGTGCCACGCGGCGGGGGCAGGGCACTGAAGCTTTCTTT. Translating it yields CATRRGQGTEAFF.

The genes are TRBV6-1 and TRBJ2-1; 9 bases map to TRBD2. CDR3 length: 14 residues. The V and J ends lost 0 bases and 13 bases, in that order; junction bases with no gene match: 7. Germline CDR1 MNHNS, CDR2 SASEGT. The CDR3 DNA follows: TGTGCCAGCAGTGAAGCTAGAGCGGGGGGCCCTCAGTTCTTC. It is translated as CASSEARAGGPQFF.

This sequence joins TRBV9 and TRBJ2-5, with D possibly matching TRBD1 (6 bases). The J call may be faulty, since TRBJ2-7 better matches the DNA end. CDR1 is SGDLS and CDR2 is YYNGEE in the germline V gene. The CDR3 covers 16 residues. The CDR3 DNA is TGTGCCAGCAGCGTATTCCCCCTTAGGACAGTTACCGAGCAGTACTTC. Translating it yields CASSVFPLRTVTEQYF.

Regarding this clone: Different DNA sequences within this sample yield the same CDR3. This CDR3 is CASMGTGGLAEAFF. The CDR3 DNA reads as TGTGCCAGCATGGGGACAGGGGGCCTGGCTGAAGCTTTCTTT. The V gene is TRBV6-1, the J gene TRBJ1-1; 12 positions agree with TRBD1. Germline trimming cut 7 bases from V and 6 bases from J; bases unmatched to any gene: 6. Germline CDR1 is MNHNS and CDR2 is SASEGT. CDR3 length equals 14 residues.

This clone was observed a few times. The CDR3 DNA reads as TGTGCCAGCAGTACCCGGCGGGGTCAGCCCCAGCATTTT. Its translation: CASSTRRGQPQHF. J is TRBJ1-5 and V is TRBV27; D remains ambiguous. Germline V gives CDR1 MNHEY, CDR2 SMNVEV (reference sequence). This CDR3 region has 13 residues. The V end was cut by 5 bases, the J end by 6 bases, with 11 bases between.

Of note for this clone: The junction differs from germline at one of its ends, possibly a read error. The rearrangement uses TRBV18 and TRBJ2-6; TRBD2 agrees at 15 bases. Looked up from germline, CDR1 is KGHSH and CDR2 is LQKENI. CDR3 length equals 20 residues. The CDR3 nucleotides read TGTGCCAGCTCACCACCGGGACTAGCGGGGGGACCCTCTGGGGCCAACGGCCTGACTTTC. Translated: CASSPPGLAGGPSGANGLTF.

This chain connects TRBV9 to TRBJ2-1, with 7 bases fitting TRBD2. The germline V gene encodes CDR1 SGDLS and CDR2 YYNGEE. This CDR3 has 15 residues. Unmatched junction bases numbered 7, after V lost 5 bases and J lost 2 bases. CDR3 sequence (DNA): TGTGCCAGCAGTCGAACGGGACTAACCTACAATGAGCAGTTCTTC. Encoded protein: CASSRTGLTYNEQFF.

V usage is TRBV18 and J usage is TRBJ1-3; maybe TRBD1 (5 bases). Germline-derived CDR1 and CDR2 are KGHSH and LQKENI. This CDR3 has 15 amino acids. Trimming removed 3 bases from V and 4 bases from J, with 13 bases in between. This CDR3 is CASSPTGVGGNTIYF. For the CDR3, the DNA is TGTGCCAGCTCACCCACAGGAGTTGGAGGAAACACCATATATTTT.

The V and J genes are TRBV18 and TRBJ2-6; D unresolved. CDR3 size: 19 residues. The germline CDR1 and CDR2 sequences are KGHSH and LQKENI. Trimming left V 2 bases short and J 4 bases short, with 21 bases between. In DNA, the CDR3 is TGTGCCAGCTCACCAGAGGCAGCTTTCTTAATGCGGGGGGCCAACGTCCTGACTTTC. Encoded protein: CASSPEAAFLMRGANVLTF.

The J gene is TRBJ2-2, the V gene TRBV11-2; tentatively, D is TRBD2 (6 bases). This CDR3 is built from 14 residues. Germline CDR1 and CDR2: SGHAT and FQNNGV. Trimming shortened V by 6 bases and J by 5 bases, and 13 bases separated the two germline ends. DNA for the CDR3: TGTGCCAGCAGGAGACTAGAGCGGACCGGGGAGCTGTTTTTT. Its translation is CASRRLERTGELFF.

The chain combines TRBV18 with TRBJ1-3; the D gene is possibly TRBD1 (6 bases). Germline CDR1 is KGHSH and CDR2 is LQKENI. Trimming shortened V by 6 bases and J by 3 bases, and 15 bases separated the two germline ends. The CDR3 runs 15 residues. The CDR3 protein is CASSHGQTLGNTIYF. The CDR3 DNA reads TGTGCCAGCTCGCATGGACAGACCCTTGGAAACACCATATATTTT.

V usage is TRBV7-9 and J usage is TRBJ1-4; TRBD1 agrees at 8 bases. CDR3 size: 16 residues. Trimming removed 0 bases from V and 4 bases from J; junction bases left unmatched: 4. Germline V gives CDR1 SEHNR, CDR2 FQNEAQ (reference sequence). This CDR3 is CASSLALGQDNEKLFF. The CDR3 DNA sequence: TGTGCCAGCAGCTTAGCGCTGGGACAGGATAATGAAAAACTGTTTTTT.

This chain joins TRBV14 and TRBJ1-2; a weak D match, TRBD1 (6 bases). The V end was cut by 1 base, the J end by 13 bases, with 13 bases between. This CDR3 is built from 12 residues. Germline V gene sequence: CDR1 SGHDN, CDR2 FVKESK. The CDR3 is CASSQATYRVTF. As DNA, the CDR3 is TGTGCCAGCAGCCAAGCGACTTACAGGGTCACCTTC.

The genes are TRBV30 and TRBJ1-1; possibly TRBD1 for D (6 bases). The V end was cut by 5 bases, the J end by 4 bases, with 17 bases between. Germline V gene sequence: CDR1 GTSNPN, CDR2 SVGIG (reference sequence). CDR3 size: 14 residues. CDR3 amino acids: CAWEKQGFSTEAFF. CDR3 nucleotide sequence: TGTGCCTGGGAGAAACAGGGATTTAGCACTGAAGCTTTCTTT. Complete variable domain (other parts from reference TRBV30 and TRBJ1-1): SQTIHQWPATLVQPVGSPLSLECTVEGTSNPNLYWYRQAAGRGLQLLFYSVGIGQISSEVPQNLSASRPQDRQFILSSKKLLLSDSGFYLCAWEKQGFSTEAFFGQGTRLTVV.

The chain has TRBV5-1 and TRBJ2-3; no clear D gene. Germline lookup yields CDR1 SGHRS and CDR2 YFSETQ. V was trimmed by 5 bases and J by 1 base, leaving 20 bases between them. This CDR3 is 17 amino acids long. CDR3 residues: CASSPWIATLGTDTQYF. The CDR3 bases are TGCGCCAGCAGTCCTTGGATCGCCACCCTAGGCACAGATACGCAGTATTTT.